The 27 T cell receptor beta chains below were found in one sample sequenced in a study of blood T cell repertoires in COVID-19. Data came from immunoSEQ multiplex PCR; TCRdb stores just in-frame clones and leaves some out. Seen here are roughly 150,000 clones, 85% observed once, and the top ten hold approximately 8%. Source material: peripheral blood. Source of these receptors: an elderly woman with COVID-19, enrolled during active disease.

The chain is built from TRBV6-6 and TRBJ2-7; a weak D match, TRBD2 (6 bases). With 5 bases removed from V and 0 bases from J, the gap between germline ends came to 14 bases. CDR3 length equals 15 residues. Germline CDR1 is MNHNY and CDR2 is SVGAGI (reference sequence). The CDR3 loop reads CASSMSGGSSYEQYF. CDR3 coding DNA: TGTGCCAGCAGTATGAGTGGGGGGAGCTCCTACGAGCAGTACTTC.

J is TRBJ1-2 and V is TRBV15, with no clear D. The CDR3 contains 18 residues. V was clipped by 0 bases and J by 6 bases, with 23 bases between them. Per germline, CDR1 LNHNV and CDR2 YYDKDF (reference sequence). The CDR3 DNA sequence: TGTGCCACCAGCAGAGATCCCTCCGCTTGGACTGAGAAACATGGCTACACCTTC. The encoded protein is CATSRDPSAWTEKHGYTF.

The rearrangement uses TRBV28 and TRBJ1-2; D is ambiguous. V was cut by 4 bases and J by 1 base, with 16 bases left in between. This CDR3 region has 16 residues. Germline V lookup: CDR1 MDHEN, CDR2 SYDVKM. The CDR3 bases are TGTGCCAGCAGTTGGGGTAGAGGGCGGGTTAACTATGGCTACACCTTC. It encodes CASSWGRGRVNYGYTF.

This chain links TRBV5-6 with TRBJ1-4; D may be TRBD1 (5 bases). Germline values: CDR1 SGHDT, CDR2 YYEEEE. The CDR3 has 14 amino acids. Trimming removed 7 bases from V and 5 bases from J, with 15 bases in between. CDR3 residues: CASGRGTANEKLFF. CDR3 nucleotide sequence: TGTGCCAGCGGCCGTGGGACTGCCAATGAAAAACTGTTTTTT.

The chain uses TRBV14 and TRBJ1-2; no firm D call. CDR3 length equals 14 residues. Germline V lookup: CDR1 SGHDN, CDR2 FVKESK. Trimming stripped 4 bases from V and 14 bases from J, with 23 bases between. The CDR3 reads CASSPLRDGVEVTF. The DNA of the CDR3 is TGTGCCAGCAGCCCCCTCCGGGATGGGGTTGAGGTTACCTTC.

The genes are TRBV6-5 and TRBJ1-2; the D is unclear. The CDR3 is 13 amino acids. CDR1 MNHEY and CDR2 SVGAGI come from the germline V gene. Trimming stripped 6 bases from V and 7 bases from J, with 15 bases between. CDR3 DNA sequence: TGTGCCAGCAGCTTCGGGATTTCAGTTGGCTACACCTTC. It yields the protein CASSFGISVGYTF.

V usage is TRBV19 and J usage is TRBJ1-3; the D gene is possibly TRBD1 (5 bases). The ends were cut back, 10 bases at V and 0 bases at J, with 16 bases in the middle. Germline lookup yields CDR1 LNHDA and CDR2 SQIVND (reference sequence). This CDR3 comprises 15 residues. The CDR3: CATRTSDSSGNTIYF. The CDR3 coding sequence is TGTGCCACTCGCACCTCCGACAGCTCTGGAAACACCATATATTTT. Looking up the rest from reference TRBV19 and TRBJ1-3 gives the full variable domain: DGGITQSPKYLFRKEGQNVTLSCEQNLNHDAMYWYRQDPGQGLRLIYYSQIVNDFQKGDIAEGYSVSREKKESFPLTVTSAQKNPTAFYLCATRTSDSSGNTIYFGEGSWLTVV.

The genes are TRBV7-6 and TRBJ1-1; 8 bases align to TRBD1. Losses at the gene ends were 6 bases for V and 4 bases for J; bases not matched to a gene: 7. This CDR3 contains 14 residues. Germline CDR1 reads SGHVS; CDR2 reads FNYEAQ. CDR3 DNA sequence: TGTGCCAGCAGGACAGGGGAGAAGAGCACTGAAGCTTTCTTT. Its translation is CASRTGEKSTEAFF.

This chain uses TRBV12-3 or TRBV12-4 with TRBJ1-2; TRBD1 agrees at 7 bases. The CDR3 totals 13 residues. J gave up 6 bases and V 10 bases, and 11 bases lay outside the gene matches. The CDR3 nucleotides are TGTGCCACCTCGAAAGACAGGGTCGATGGCTACACCTTC. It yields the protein CATSKDRVDGYTF.

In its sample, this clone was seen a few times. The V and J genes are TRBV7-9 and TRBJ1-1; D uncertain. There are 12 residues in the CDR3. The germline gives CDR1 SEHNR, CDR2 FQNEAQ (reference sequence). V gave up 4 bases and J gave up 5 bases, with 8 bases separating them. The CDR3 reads CASSSVSTEAFF. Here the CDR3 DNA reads TGTGCCAGCAGCTCCGTGAGTACTGAAGCTTTCTTT.

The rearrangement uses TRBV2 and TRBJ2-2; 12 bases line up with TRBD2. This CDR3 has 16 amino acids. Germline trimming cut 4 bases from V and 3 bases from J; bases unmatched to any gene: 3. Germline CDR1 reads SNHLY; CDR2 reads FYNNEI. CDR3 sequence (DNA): TGTGCCAGCAGTGGACTAGCGGGAGTGGACACCGGGGAGCTGTTTTTT. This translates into CASSGLAGVDTGELFF.

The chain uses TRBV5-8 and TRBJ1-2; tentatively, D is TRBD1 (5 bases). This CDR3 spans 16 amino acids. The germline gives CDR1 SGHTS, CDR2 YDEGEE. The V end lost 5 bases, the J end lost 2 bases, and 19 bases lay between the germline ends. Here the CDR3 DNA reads TGTGCCAGCAGACGCCGGGGGACGCAAGGCAACTATGGCTACACCTTC. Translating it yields CASRRRGTQGNYGYTF.

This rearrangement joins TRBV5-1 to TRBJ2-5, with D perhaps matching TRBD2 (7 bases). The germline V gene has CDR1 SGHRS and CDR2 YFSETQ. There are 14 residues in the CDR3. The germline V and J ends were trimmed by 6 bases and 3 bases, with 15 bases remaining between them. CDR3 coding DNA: TGCGCCAGCACCCCCCAGGGGAGGGAAGAGACCCAGTACTTC. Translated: CASTPQGREETQYF.

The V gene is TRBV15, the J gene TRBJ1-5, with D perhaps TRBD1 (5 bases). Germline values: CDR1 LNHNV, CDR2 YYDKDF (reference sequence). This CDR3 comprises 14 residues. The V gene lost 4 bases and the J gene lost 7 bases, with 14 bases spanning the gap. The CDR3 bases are TGTGCCACCAGCACAAGGAGGGGCGACCAGCCCCAGCATTTT. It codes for CATSTRRGDQPQHF.

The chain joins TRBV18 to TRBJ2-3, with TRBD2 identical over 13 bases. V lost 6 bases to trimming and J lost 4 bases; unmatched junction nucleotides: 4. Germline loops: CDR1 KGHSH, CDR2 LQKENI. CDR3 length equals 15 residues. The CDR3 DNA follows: TGTGCCAGCTCGACACTAGCGGGAGGGTCAGATACGCAGTATTTT. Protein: CASSTLAGGSDTQYF.

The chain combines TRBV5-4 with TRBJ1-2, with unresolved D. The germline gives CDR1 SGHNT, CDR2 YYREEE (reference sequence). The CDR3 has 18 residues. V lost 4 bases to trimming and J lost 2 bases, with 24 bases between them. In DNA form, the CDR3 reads TGTGCCAGCAGCCCTTTATCCCTGGAGGGTAGATCGAACTATGGCTACACCTTC. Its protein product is CASSPLSLEGRSNYGYTF.

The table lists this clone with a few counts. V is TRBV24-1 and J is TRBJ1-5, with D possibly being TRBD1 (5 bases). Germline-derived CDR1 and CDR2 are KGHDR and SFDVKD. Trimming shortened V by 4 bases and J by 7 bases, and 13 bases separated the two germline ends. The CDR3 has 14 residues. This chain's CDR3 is CATSDPEGAQPQHF. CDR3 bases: TGTGCCACCAGTGACCCGGAAGGGGCCCAGCCCCAGCATTTT.

The CDR3 DNA reads as TGTGCCAGCAGCCGGGACAGGGTTGGCAATCAGCCCCAGCATTTT. It yields the protein CASSRDRVGNQPQHF. V is TRBV28 and J is TRBJ1-5; the match to TRBD1 covers 9 bases. This CDR3 comprises 15 residues. The germline CDR1 and CDR2 sequences are MDHEN and SYDVKM. V shed 6 bases, J shed 2 bases, and the junction held 5 bases outside the gene matches. The entire variable domain, with the rest obtained from reference TRBV28 and TRBJ1-5, is as follows: DVKVTQSSRYLVKRTGEKVFLECVQDMDHENMFWYRQDPGLGLRLIYFSYDVKMKEKGDIPEGYSVSREKKERFSLILESASTNQTSMYLCASSRDRVGNQPQHFGDGTRLSIL.

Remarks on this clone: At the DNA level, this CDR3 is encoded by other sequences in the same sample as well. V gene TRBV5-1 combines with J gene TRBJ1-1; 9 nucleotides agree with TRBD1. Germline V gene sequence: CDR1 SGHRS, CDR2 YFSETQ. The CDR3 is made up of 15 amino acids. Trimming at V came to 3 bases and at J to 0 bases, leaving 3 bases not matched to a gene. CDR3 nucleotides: TGCGCCAGCAGCTCTGGGACAGGGATGAACACTGAAGCTTTCTTT. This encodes CASSSGTGMNTEAFF.

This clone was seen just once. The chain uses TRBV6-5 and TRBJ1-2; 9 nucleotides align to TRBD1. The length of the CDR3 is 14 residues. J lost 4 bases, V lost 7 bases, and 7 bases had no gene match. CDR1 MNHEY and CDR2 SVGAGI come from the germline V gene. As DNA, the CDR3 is TGTGCCAGCAACCGGGACAGGGTGGCCTATGGCTACACCTTC. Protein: CASNRDRVAYGYTF.

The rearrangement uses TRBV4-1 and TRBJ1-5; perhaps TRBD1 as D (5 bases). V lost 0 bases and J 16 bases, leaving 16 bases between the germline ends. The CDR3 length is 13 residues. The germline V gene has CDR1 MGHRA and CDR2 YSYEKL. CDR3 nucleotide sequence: TGCGCCAGCAGCCAAGATCATGGGGCAGGGATCCATTTT. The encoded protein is CASSQDHGAGIHF.

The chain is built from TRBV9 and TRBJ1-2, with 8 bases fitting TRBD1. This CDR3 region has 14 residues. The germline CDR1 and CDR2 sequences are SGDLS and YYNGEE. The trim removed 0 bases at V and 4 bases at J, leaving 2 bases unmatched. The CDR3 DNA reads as TGTGCCAGCAGCGTAGCAGGGGGCGGCTATGGCTACACCTTC. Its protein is CASSVAGGGYGYTF. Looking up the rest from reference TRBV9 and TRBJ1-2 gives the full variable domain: DSGVTQTPKHLITATGQRVTLRCSPRSGDLSVYWYQQSLDQGLQFLIQYYNGEERAKGNILERFSAQQFPDLHSELNLSSLELGDSALYFCASSVAGGGYGYTFGSGTRLTVV.

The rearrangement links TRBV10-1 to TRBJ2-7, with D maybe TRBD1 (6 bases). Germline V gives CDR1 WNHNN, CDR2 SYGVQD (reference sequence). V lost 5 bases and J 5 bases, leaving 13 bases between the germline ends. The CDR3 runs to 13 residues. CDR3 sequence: CASSNRDVHEQYF. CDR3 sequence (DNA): TGCGCCAGCAGTAACAGGGATGTACACGAGCAGTACTTC.

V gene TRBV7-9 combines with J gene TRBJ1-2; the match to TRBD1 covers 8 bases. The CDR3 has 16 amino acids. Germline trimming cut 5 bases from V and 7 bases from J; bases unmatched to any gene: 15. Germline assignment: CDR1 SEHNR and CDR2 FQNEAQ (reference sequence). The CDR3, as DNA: TGTGCCAGCAGCCCGCAGGGGGCCGCGGCGTATGGTGGCTACACCTTC. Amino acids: CASSPQGAAAYGGYTF.

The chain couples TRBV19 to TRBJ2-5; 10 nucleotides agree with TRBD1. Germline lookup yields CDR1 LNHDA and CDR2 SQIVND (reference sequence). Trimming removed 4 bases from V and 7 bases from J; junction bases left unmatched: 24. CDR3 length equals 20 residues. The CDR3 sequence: CASSRGQGEGLSLSFGTQYF. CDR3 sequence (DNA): TGTGCCAGTAGTAGAGGACAGGGGGAAGGCCTCTCTTTATCGTTTGGGACCCAGTACTTC.

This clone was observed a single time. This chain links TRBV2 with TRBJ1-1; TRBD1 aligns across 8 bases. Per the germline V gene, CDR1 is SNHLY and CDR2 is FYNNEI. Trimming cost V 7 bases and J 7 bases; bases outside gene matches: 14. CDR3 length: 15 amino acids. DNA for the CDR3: TGTGCCAGCACCGTAACACAGGGGGGAATTGGTGAAGCTTTCTTT. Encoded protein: CASTVTQGGIGEAFF.

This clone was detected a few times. As DNA, the CDR3 is TGTGCCAGCAGTGCTCCTAATCAGCCCCAGCATTTT. Translating gives CASSAPNQPQHF. The rearrangement links TRBV2 to TRBJ1-5; D remains unclear. The CDR3 totals 12 residues. Trimming shortened V by 4 bases and J by 4 bases, and 5 bases separated the two germline ends. Per germline, CDR1 SNHLY and CDR2 FYNNEI.